This TCR beta chain was obtained from a study of neurological immune-mediated disorders. Trimming took 3 bases from V and 3 from J; bases not matched to a gene: 10. The CDR3 loop spans 16 amino acids. Germline CDR1 is SGDLS and CDR2 is YYNGEE. In TCRdb, the 5' RACE reads were re-called with MiXCR into one record per CDR3 protein. The table shows some 37,000 distinct CDR3 sequences, with around 10% occurring only once. This clonotype occurred many times. Sequenced sample: PBMCs. The receptor comes from a woman aged 30 to 39 with HTLV-1-associated myelopathy (HAM/TSP). The rearrangement joins TRBV9 to TRBJ2-7; 9 bases fit TRBD1. Here the CDR3 reads CASSATDRGVVYEQYF. The CDR3 region has the DNA TGTGCCAGCAGCGCGACGGACAGGGGCGTCGTCTACGAGCAGTACTTC.